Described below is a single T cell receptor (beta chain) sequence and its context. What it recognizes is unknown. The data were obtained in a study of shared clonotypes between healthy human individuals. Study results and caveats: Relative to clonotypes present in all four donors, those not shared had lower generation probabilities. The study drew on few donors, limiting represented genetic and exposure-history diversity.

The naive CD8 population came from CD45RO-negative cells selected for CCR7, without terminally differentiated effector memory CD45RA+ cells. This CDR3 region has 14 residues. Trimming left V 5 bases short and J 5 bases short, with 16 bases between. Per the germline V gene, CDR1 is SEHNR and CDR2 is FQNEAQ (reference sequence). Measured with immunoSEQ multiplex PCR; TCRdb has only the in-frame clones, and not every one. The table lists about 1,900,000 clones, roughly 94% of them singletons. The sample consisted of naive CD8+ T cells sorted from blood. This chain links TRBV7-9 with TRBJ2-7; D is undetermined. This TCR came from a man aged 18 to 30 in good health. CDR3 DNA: TGTGCCAGCAGCCGGACCGGGCGAATCCACGAGCAGTACTTC. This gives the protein CASSRTGRIHEQYF.